The 24 T cell receptor beta chains below were found in one sample sequenced in a study of T cells in Graves' hyperthyroidism and ophthalmopathy. RNA transcripts served as the template for amplifying TCR beta CDR3 regions. A first-round RT-PCR of the TCR CDR3 used the HTBI primer set. In TCRdb, the multiplex PCR reads were re-called with MiXCR into one record per CDR3 protein. Of more than 300,000 distinct CDR3 sequences listed, around 13% are singletons. The sample comprised blood. These receptors all come from a woman in her 30s with Graves' ophthalmopathy.

This clonotype appeared many times. The CDR3 sequence is CASSRASSGANVLTF. The CDR3 nucleotides read TGTGCCAGCAGCAGAGCGTCCTCTGGGGCCAACGTCCTGACTTTC. The rearrangement joins TRBV7-6 to TRBJ2-6; D is uncertain. Germline CDR1 and CDR2: SGHVS and FNYEAQ. With 5 bases removed from V and 0 bases from J, the gap between germline ends came to 8 bases. The CDR3 has 15 residues.

In this sample, this clonotype turned up many times. CDR3: CASSLWGRQPQHF. The CDR3 nucleotides read TGTGCCAGCAGTTTGTGGGGGCGACAGCCCCAGCATTTT. The chain joins TRBV28 to TRBJ1-5; TRBD1 might be the D (6 bases). CDR1 is MDHEN, CDR2 SYDVKM, per germline. This CDR3 has 13 residues. Trimming shortened V by 3 bases and J by 7 bases, and 10 bases separated the two germline ends.

This clonotype has ten or more counts. This sequence joins TRBV7-3 and TRBJ2-4, with D perhaps matching TRBD1 (6 bases). The V gene's germline CDR1 is SGHTA and CDR2 FQGTGA. The CDR3 runs to 17 residues. V was shortened by 0 bases and J by 0 bases, with 12 bases between the two germline ends. The CDR3 sequence is CASSLTGDTKAKNIQYF. CDR3 sequence (DNA): TGTGCCAGCAGCTTAACGGGGGACACCAAAGCCAAAAACATTCAGTACTTC.

About this clonotype itself: Possible read error: a much larger clone is one base away. The chain couples TRBV6-1 to TRBJ1-2; D remains unclear. This CDR3 has 11 residues. The V gene lost 8 bases and the J gene lost 3 bases, with 7 bases spanning the gap. In germline, CDR1 is MNHNS, CDR2 SASEGT. The CDR3 region has the DNA TGTGCCAGCCTGTCGTACTATGGCTACACCTTC. Protein: CASLSYYGYTF.

Ten or more counts support this clonotype. The chain recombines TRBV6-1 with TRBJ2-5, with 11 positions matching TRBD2. Germline CDR1 reads MNHNS; CDR2 reads SASEGT. The CDR3 loop spans 15 amino acids. V was pared by 5 bases and J by 1 base, with 3 bases of the junction left unmatched. CDR3 loop: CASSLAGGTQETQYF. CDR3 nucleotides: TGTGCCAGCAGTCTAGCGGGGGGTACCCAAGAGACCCAGTACTTC.

This clonotype has just one count. The V gene is TRBV11-3, the J gene TRBJ2-7; 8 bases match TRBD2. The CDR3 is 17 amino acids. Losses at the gene ends were 4 bases for V and 0 bases for J; bases not matched to a gene: 11. Germline lookup yields CDR1 SGHNT and CDR2 YENEEA. The CDR3 bases are TGTGCCAGCAGCTCCAGGACTAGCCACCCGAGCTCCTACGAGCAGTACTTC. It yields the protein CASSSRTSHPSSYEQYF. The full variable domain, completed using reference TRBV11-3 and TRBJ2-7, is EAGVVQSPRYKIIEKKQPVAFWCNPISGHNTLYWYLQNLGQGPELLIRYENEEAVDDSQLPKDRFSAERLKGVDSTLKIQPAELGDSAVYLCASSSRTSHPSSYEQYFGPGTRLTVT.

There are many counts of this clonotype. The chain carries TRBV4-1 and TRBJ1-1, with D perhaps matching TRBD1 (6 bases). Germline values: CDR1 MGHRA, CDR2 YSYEKL. CDR3 size: 13 residues. The germline V and J ends were trimmed by 5 bases and 4 bases, with 11 bases remaining between them. CDR3 loop: CASSYTGITEAFF. In DNA form, the CDR3 reads TGCGCCAGCAGCTACACAGGGATCACTGAAGCTTTCTTT.

A remark on this clonotype: A single base separates this from a much larger clone, so it may be a read error. This chain uses TRBV7-2 with TRBJ1-2; D unresolved. The CDR3 is 14 amino acids. Germline loops: CDR1 SGHTA, CDR2 FQGNSA. Trimming shortened V by 1 base and J by 7 bases, and 13 bases separated the two germline ends. This CDR3 is CASSLGVGIRGYTF. DNA of the CDR3: TGTGCCAGCAGCTTAGGAGTGGGGATCCGTGGCTACACCTTC. Together with reference TRBV7-2 and TRBJ1-2, the CDR3 gives the full variable domain: GAGVSQSPSNKVTEKGKDVELRCDPISGHTALYWYRQSLGQGLEFLIYFQGNSAPDKSGLPSDRFSAERTGGSVSTLTIQRTQQEDSAVYLCASSLGVGIRGYTFGSGTRLTVV.

This clonotype was counted between two and nine times. V gene TRBV6-2 or TRBV6-3 combines with J gene TRBJ2-1; D remains unclear. From germline, CDR1 is MNHEY and CDR2 SVGEGT. The germline V and J ends were trimmed by 0 bases and 4 bases, with 4 bases remaining between them. This CDR3 comprises 13 residues. In DNA form, the CDR3 reads TGTGCCAGCAGTTACTCTGTTTACAATGAGCAGTTCTTC. Its translation: CASSYSVYNEQFF.

Ten or more counts support this clonotype. The chain couples TRBV20-1 to TRBJ1-4, with TRBD1 matching over 7 bases. V was clipped by 6 bases and J by 2 bases; unmatched bases: 0. This CDR3 contains 12 residues. Germline V gene data show CDR1 as DFQATT and CDR2 as SNEGSKA (reference sequence). The CDR3 sequence: CSAGGTNEKLFF. The CDR3 DNA sequence: TGCAGTGCAGGGGGCACTAATGAAAAACTGTTTTTT.

In its sample, this clonotype was seen many times. This chain uses TRBV5-6 with TRBJ2-3; no clear D. The CDR3 loop spans 14 amino acids. V lost 2 bases and J lost 5, with 12 bases in between. The germline gives CDR1 SGHDT, CDR2 YYEEEE. CDR3 amino acids: CASSLFSGGDTQYF. In DNA, the CDR3 is TGTGCCAGCAGCTTATTTTCTGGTGGAGATACGCAGTATTTT. Complete variable domain (other parts from reference TRBV5-6 and TRBJ2-3): DAGVTQSPTHLIKTRGQQVTLRCSPKSGHDTVSWYQQALGQGPQFIFQYYEEEERQRGNFPDRFSGHQFPNYSSELNVNALLLGDSALYLCASSLFSGGDTQYFGPGTRLTVL.

The rearrangement joins TRBV7-2 to TRBJ1-3; 9 bases are a match to TRBD1. V was pared by 0 bases and J by 2 bases, with 2 bases of the junction left unmatched. CDR3 length: 16 residues. Germline V gene sequence: CDR1 SGHTA, CDR2 FQGNSA. The CDR3, as DNA: TGTGCCAGCAGCTTAGCCGGGACAGGGACTGGAAACACCATATATTTT. The encoded protein is CASSLAGTGTGNTIYF.

This clonotype was counted at least ten times. V and J are TRBV20-1 and TRBJ1-6; D is unclear. CDR1 DFQATT and CDR2 SNEGSKA come from the germline V gene (reference sequence). Trimming cost V 4 bases and J 10 bases, with 8 bases left between them. The CDR3 is 11 amino acids. The CDR3 sequence: CSATRESPLHF. Written as DNA, the CDR3 is TGCAGTGCTACAAGGGAATCACCCCTCCACTTT.

The table lists this clonotype with a few counts. The rearrangement joins TRBV6-1 to TRBJ1-6; no definite D call. Trimming removed 7 bases at V and 0 bases at J, with 13 bases between. Germline CDR1 is MNHNS and CDR2 is SASEGT. The CDR3 has 16 residues. CDR3 sequence: CASTSYEGSYNSPLHF. In DNA form, the CDR3 reads TGTGCCAGCACTAGTTACGAGGGCTCCTATAATTCACCCCTCCACTTT.

This clonotype has just a few counts. The chain has TRBV2 and TRBJ2-7; D perhaps matches TRBD1 (6 bases). Germline CDR1 is SNHLY and CDR2 is FYNNEI. There are 16 residues in the CDR3. Trimming took 5 bases from V and 5 from J, leaving 22 bases between them. CDR3 sequence reads: CASSWGRQKGGHEQYF. In DNA form, the CDR3 reads TGTGCCAGCAGTTGGGGGCGACAGAAAGGTGGCCACGAGCAGTACTTC.

The table lists this clonotype with many counts. J is TRBJ2-2 and V is TRBV11-3, with D tentatively TRBD1 (5 bases). Germline V CDR1 and CDR2: SGHNT, YENEEA. The CDR3 is 14 amino acids. V lost 6 bases, J lost 5 bases, and 13 bases lay in between. DNA for the CDR3: TGTGCCAGCAGACGTATAAGGGGAACCGGGGAGCTGTTTTTT. Protein: CASRRIRGTGELFF.

This clonotype came up a few times. The rearrangement links TRBV6-5 to TRBJ2-2; possible D gene TRBD1, 6 bases. The CDR3 runs to 17 residues. Germline V gives CDR1 MNHEY, CDR2 SVGAGI. Trimming cost V 2 bases and J 5 bases, with 18 bases left between them. CDR3 residues: CASSYPSLGGSTGELFF. Here the CDR3 DNA reads TGTGCCAGCAGTTACCCGTCGCTAGGGGGATCTACCGGGGAGCTGTTTTTT.

This clonotype was found a few times. A much larger clone sits a single nucleotide away, making a read error possible. The chain combines TRBV6-1 with TRBJ1-2; D is undetermined. V was pared by 5 bases and J by 4 bases, with 14 bases between. This CDR3 comprises 14 residues. Germline V lookup: CDR1 MNHNS, CDR2 SASEGT. As DNA, the CDR3 is TGTGCCAGCAGTCCCGCTAATTTTGTCTATGGCTACACCTTC. This sequence encodes CASSPANFVYGYTF.

At least ten counts were recorded for this clonotype. The chain carries TRBV5-1 and TRBJ2-5, with 8 bases matching TRBD2. The CDR3 sequence is 15 residues long. The germline V gene encodes CDR1 SGHRS and CDR2 YFSETQ. Trimming cost V 5 bases and J 5 bases; bases outside gene matches: 11. CDR3 protein: CASRPPLAVGETQYF. CDR3 nucleotides: TGCGCCAGCAGACCCCCACTAGCGGTAGGGGAGACCCAGTACTTC.

This clonotype was seen ten or more times. V usage is TRBV7-2 and J usage is TRBJ1-2; D may be TRBD1 (5 bases). Trimming stripped 0 bases from V and 4 bases from J, with 12 bases between. This CDR3 has 15 residues. CDR1 SGHTA and CDR2 FQGNSA come from the germline V gene. For the CDR3, the DNA is TGTGCCAGCAGCTTAGCGTCTGAGACAGCCTATGGCTACACCTTC. Translated, it gives CASSLASETAYGYTF.

This chain links TRBV6-4 with TRBJ2-3; 12 nucleotides align to TRBD1. V gave up 2 bases and J gave up 3 bases; unmatched junction bases: 3. The CDR3 consists of 16 residues. CDR1 is MRHNA and CDR2 is SNTAGT in the germline V gene. The DNA for the CDR3 is TGTGCCAGCAGTGACGGGACAGGGGGCTTAACAGATACGCAGTATTTT. Its translation: CASSDGTGGLTDTQYF.

The J gene is TRBJ2-3, the V gene TRBV3-1; TRBD2 might be the D (6 bases). V was trimmed by 6 bases and J by 2 bases, leaving 15 bases between them. The CDR3 has 15 residues. CDR1 and CDR2 from the germline V gene are LGHDT and YNNKEL (reference sequence). The CDR3 region is CASSQTPSATDTQYF. The CDR3, as DNA: TGTGCCAGCAGTCAGACCCCTAGCGCCACAGATACGCAGTATTTT.

This clonotype was observed many times. The chain employs TRBV11-1 and TRBJ2-5, with TRBD1 identical over 11 bases. CDR3 length equals 15 residues. CDR1 and CDR2 from the germline V gene are SGHAT and FQDESV (reference sequence). The V gene end was trimmed by 6 bases and the J gene end by 3 bases; junction bases not matched to a gene: 6. Here the CDR3 reads CASSSPGQGEETQYF. The CDR3 DNA is TGTGCCAGCAGTTCACCGGGACAGGGGGAAGAGACCCAGTACTTC.

This clonotype has ten or more counts. The chain has TRBV19 and TRBJ2-7; D might be TRBD1 or TRBD2, each matching 5 bases. CDR3 length: 15 amino acids. V was pared by 4 bases and J by 3 bases, with 16 bases between. The germline V gene encodes CDR1 LNHDA and CDR2 SQIVND (reference sequence). For the CDR3, the DNA is TGTGCCAGTAGTAAAGGGGCAGCGGCTGACTACGAGCAGTACTTC. Protein sequence: CASSKGAAADYEQYF.